These T cell receptor beta chains were read from a single sample in a study of blood T cell repertoires in COVID-19. Assay: immunoSEQ multiplex PCR; the TCRdb copy retains only in-frame clones and omits some. Among some 290,000 clones listed, approximately 91% were seen once. The sequencing input was peripheral blood. Receptors were obtained from a woman between 25 and 40 years old with COVID-19, enrolled during active disease. CDR3s include the opening cysteine and the closing phenylalanine or tryptophan. The D gene is left open where the match is weak. Expanded clones get a size class; other rows say once, few or many, or leave the size out.

J gene	D gene	CDR3 length	V gene	clone size	CDR3 DNA	CDR3 protein
TRBJ1-6	TRBD1	16	TRBV6-5	NA	TGTGCCAGCAGTTCCCCCTTCGACAGGGGGACGACACCCCTCCACTTT	CASSSPFDRGTTPLHF
TRBJ2-7	NA	14	TRBV7-9	NA	TGTGCCAGCAGCCCTCTAGGACAGCCCTACGAGCAGTACTTC	CASSPLGQPYEQYF
TRBJ1-3	NA	15	TRBV6-6	NA	TGTGCCAGCTGGGACAACCTACTCTCTGGAAACACCATATATTTT	CASWDNLLSGNTIYF
TRBJ2-3	NA	15	TRBV7-3	NA	TGTGCCAGCAGCTTCCGTCCGGGAGAGGCAGATACGCAGTATTTT	CASSFRPGEADTQYF
TRBJ1-3	NA	13	TRBV6-6	NA	TGTGCCAGCAGTTACTCGGGCAGAAACACCATATATTTT	CASSYSGRNTIYF
TRBJ1-6	TRBD1	13	TRBV7-2	once	TGTGCCAGCGCCGGGACAGGCAATTCACCCCTCCACTTT	CASAGTGNSPLHF
TRBJ2-3	TRBD2	15	TRBV5-1	once	TGCGCCAGCAGCTTGGCCGCACAGTCGGGGGGTACGCAGTATTTT	CASSLAAQSGGTQYF
TRBJ2-7	NA	15	TRBV9	NA	TGTGCCAGCAGCGTAGGCCCAGGGGTCTTCTACGAGCAGTACTTC	CASSVGPGVFYEQYF
TRBJ2-3	NA	16	TRBV5-6	NA	TGTGCCAGCAGCTCAGAGGCTAGCGATAGCACAGATACGCAGTATTTT	CASSSEASDSTDTQYF
TRBJ2-3	NA	15	TRBV19	once	TGTGCCAGTAGCCAGGTACCATTCGGCACAGATACGCAGTATTTT	CASSQVPFGTDTQYF
TRBJ2-1	TRBD2	15	TRBV27	NA	TGTGCCAGCAGTTTAGCGGGAGGCTCTTACAATGAGCAGTTCTTC	CASSLAGGSYNEQFF
TRBJ2-7	NA	10	TRBV2	NA	TGTGCCAGCAGTGTCGGGGAGCAGTACTTC	CASSVGEQYF
TRBJ1-2	NA	17	TRBV27	once	TGTGCCAGCAGTCCCGGGACGGGAGGTGGTTCTAACTATGGCTACACCTTC	CASSPGTGGGSNYGYTF
TRBJ2-7	TRBD1	13	TRBV12-3/TRBV12-4	NA	TGTGCCAGTGGTTCAGGGGGCTTCAACGAGCAGTACTTC	CASGSGGFNEQYF
TRBJ1-2	NA	10	TRBV5-8	NA	TGTGCCAGCAGCTTGGTCGACAACACCTTC	CASSLVDNTF
TRBJ2-1	TRBD1	15	TRBV30	NA	TGTGCCTGGAGTACCAGGGGGCGGGTTTACAATGAGCAGTTCTTC	CAWSTRGRVYNEQFF
TRBJ1-4	TRBD1	18	TRBV19	once	TGTGCCAGTAGTAGACCCCGGACAGGCGGATTGGCTAATGAAAAACTGTTTTTT	CASSRPRTGGLANEKLFF
TRBJ1-3	NA	14	TRBV19	few	TGTGCCAGTAGTGACTCCTCGGCTAGAAACACCATATATTTT	CASSDSSARNTIYF
TRBJ1-4	TRBD1	15	TRBV7-2	NA	TGTGCCAGCAGTCGACAGGGGGCTAGTAATGAAAAACTGTTTTTT	CASSRQGASNEKLFF
TRBJ1-6	TRBD1	15	TRBV2	NA	TGTGCCAGCAGTGATGAAGGGACAGGAAATTCACCCCTCCACTTT	CASSDEGTGNSPLHF
TRBJ1-1	NA	14	TRBV5-6	NA	TGTGCCAGCAGCTTGTCGACACGGAACACTGAAGCTTTCTTT	CASSLSTRNTEAFF
TRBJ1-2	NA	14	TRBV4-3	few	TGCGCCAGCAGCCAAGATCTGACAGCCTCGGTGGGCACCTTC	CASSQDLTASVGTF
TRBJ1-2	NA	10	TRBV25-1	NA	TGTGCCAGCAGTGAGGGCGGCTACACCTTC	CASSEGGYTF
TRBJ2-7	TRBD1	17	TRBV11-2	NA	TGTGCCAGCAGCTCCATAGCAAGCCGGGACAGGGGGTACGAGCAGTACTTC	CASSSIASRDRGYEQYF
TRBJ2-1	NA	14	TRBV29-1	NA	TGCAGCGTTGATAACTGGAGCTCCTACAATGAGCAGTTCTTC	CSVDNWSSYNEQFF
TRBJ2-5	NA	15	TRBV6-5	once	TGTGCCAGCAGTTACTCGGGCAGGGGTCAAGAGACCCAGTACTTC	CASSYSGRGQETQYF
TRBJ2-2	NA	14	TRBV9	NA	TGTGCCAGCAGCGTAACGGGATTCACCGGGGAGCTGTTTTTT	CASSVTGFTGELFF
TRBJ2-1	NA	14	TRBV7-8	NA	TGTGCCAGCAGCCGGCAGGTGGCCTACAATGAGCAGTTCTTC	CASSRQVAYNEQFF
TRBJ1-1	NA	14	TRBV7-9	NA	TGTGCCAGCAGCGCAACCGGGACAAAGGCTGAAGCTTTCTTT	CASSATGTKAEAFF
TRBJ2-7	TRBD2	15	TRBV5-4	NA	TGTGCCAGCAGCGGCGGGACTAGCGGGACCTACGAGCAGTACTTC	CASSGGTSGTYEQYF
TRBJ1-1	NA	13	TRBV27	NA	TGTGCCAGCAGTTTATCGCGGAACACTGAAGCTTTCTTT	CASSLSRNTEAFF
TRBJ1-5	TRBD1	15	TRBV5-1	NA	TGCGCCAGCAGCTCACAGGGGGCTGTTAGGCAGCCCCAGCATTTT	CASSSQGAVRQPQHF
TRBJ1-1	NA	13	TRBV6-1	NA	TGTGCCAGCAGTGACAGGGTAAGGACTGAAGCTTTCTTT	CASSDRVRTEAFF
TRBJ2-7	NA	12	TRBV14	NA	TGTGCCAGCAGCCACCTCTCCTACGAGCAGTACTTC	CASSHLSYEQYF
TRBJ1-1	NA	15	TRBV5-1	NA	TGCGCCAGCAGCTTGGGAGGGCAGCCGAACACTGAAGCTTTCTTT	CASSLGGQPNTEAFF
TRBJ2-1	TRBD2	13	TRBV25-1	NA	TGTGCCAGCAGAGCGGGAGGGCCGCATGAGCAGTTCTTC	CASRAGGPHEQFF
TRBJ2-3	TRBD2	16	TRBV6-1	NA	TGTGCCAGCAGTGTTAGTAGCGGGAGTAGCACAGATACGCAGTATTTT	CASSVSSGSSTDTQYF
TRBJ1-1	NA	12	TRBV7-6	NA	TGTGCCAGCCATGACGGGAGCACTGAAGCTTTCTTT	CASHDGSTEAFF
TRBJ2-2	TRBD1	15	TRBV5-1	NA	TGCGCCTCCCAACTGGGGACAGACTACACCGGGGAGCTGTTTTTT	CASQLGTDYTGELFF
TRBJ2-7	NA	11	TRBV20-1	few	TGCAGTGCTAGAGATCCAACAGGACAGTACTTC	CSARDPTGQYF
TRBJ1-6	NA	15	TRBV6-5	NA	TGTGCCAGCAGTTTCGACAGTTCTAACTGGTCACCCCTCCACTTT	CASSFDSSNWSPLHF
TRBJ2-2	TRBD2	15	TRBV9	NA	TGTGCCAGCAGCGTAGAAGCGGGAGAAGTCGGGGAGCTGTTTTTT	CASSVEAGEVGELFF
TRBJ2-5	NA	14	TRBV18	NA	TGTGCCAGCTCACGGGGGGGCTCGCAAGAGACCCAGTACTTC	CASSRGGSQETQYF
TRBJ2-3	TRBD2	14	TRBV28	NA	TGTGCCAGCAGTGCGGGGGGGGGCACAGATACGCAGTATTTT	CASSAGGGTDTQYF
TRBJ2-7	NA	16	TRBV28	NA	TGTGCCAGCAGTACTCACTTTGGGGCAGGGAACTACGAGCAGTACTTC	CASSTHFGAGNYEQYF
TRBJ2-1	NA	13	TRBV5-1	NA	TGCGCCAGCAGCTTGGCCGGAGTCCGTGAGCAGTTCTTC	CASSLAGVREQFF
TRBJ1-2	TRBD1	16	TRBV28	NA	TGTGCCAGCAGTTTATCCCCGGACAGGGGGCATGGTGGCTACACCTTC	CASSLSPDRGHGGYTF
TRBJ1-3	TRBD1	15	TRBV5-4	NA	TGTGCCAGCAGCCCGGCCGGGACAGGGGGAAACACCATATATTTT	CASSPAGTGGNTIYF
TRBJ2-1	NA	13	TRBV5-6	NA	TGTGCCAGCAGCTTGGTAGCCGGGAATGAGCAGTTCTTC	CASSLVAGNEQFF
TRBJ2-1	NA	15	TRBV5-1	NA	TGCGCCAGCAGCTTGGATTGGACCCAGGGCGGTGAGCAGTTCTTC	CASSLDWTQGGEQFF
TRBJ1-3	NA	16	TRBV6-6	NA	TGTGCCAGCAGTTACTCGGGGGAGGGAACTGGAAACACCATATATTTT	CASSYSGEGTGNTIYF
TRBJ2-3	TRBD2	13	TRBV19	NA	TGTGCCAGTAGTTTGAGCGGGATAGATACGCAGTATTTT	CASSLSGIDTQYF
TRBJ1-4	TRBD1	17	TRBV6-1	NA	TGTGCCAGCAGTGAGGACAGGGGGTTTGCAACTAATGAAAAACTGTTTTTT	CASSEDRGFATNEKLFF